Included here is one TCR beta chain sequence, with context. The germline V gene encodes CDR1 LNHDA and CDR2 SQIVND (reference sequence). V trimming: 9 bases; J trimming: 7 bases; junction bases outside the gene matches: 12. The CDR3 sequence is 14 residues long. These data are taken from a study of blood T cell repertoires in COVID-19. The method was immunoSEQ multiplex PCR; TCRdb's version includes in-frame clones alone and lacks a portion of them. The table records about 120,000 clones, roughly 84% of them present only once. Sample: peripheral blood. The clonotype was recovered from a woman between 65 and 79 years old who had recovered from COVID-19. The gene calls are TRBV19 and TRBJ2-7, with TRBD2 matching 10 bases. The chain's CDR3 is CASGASGSPGEQYF. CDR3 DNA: TGTGCCAGCGGGGCTAGCGGGAGCCCTGGGGAGCAGTACTTC.